The rows below give T cell receptor beta chains drawn from one sample of a study of cytomegalovirus exposure and HLA in healthy donors. TCRdb keeps only in-frame clones here, not all; method: immunoSEQ multiplex PCR. Of about 120,000 clones in the sample, 75% were seen once. Sequences were obtained from PBMCs. The receptor set was obtained from a woman in her 40s in good health and CMV-seropositive. CDR3s include the opening cysteine and the closing phenylalanine or tryptophan. D genes are given only for firm matches. Where a row states a size, it is once, few, many or the class of an expanded clone; other rows omit it.

TRBD1	TRBJ1-2	-	TRBV28	CASSPPQGQGDGYTF	TGTGCCAGCAGTCCGCCACAAGGACAGGGGGATGGCTACACCTTC
-	TRBJ2-2	-	TRBV15	CATSRDQESTGELFF	TGTGCCACCAGCAGAGATCAGGAAAGCACCGGGGAGCTGTTTTTT
-	TRBJ1-1	-	TRBV28	CASSSAGSSPEAFF	TGTGCCAGCAGTTCCGCAGGCAGTTCGCCTGAAGCTTTCTTT
TRBD2	TRBJ2-3	-	TRBV7-3	CASSLSLAGGGTQYF	TGTGCCAGCAGCTTAAGTCTAGCGGGCGGGGGCACGCAGTATTTT
-	TRBJ1-1	once	TRBV5-1	CASSLEGERKAFF	TGCGCCAGCAGCTTGGAGGGGGAGAGGAAAGCTTTCTTT
TRBD1	TRBJ2-7	-	TRBV30	CAWSQGAGYEQYF	TGTGCCTGGAGCCAGGGGGCGGGCTACGAGCAGTACTTC
-	TRBJ2-7	-	TRBV13	CASSLELFGEQYF	TGTGCCAGCAGCTTAGAACTATTCGGGGAGCAGTACTTC
TRBD2	TRBJ2-3	once	TRBV6-1	CASSEALRGRGGDTQYF	TGTGCCAGCAGTGAAGCGCTTCGGGGGAGGGGTGGCGATACGCAGTATTTT
-	TRBJ2-4	-	TRBV19	CASSIRGFGGNIQYF	TGTGCCAGTAGTATTCGAGGGTTCGGTGGAAACATTCAGTACTTC
-	TRBJ1-1	few	TRBV5-4	CASSFNMNTEAFF	TGTGCCAGCAGCTTCAACATGAACACTGAAGCTTTCTTT
TRBD1	TRBJ2-5	-	TRBV13	CASSSRDSLETQYF	TGTGCCAGCAGCTCCCGGGACAGCCTAGAGACCCAGTACTTC
-	TRBJ1-5	few	TRBV5-1	CASSLTRVSNQPQHF	TGCGCCAGCAGCCTCACCAGGGTTAGCAATCAGCCCCAGCATTTT